The rows below give T cell receptor beta chains drawn from one sample of a study of shared clonotypes between healthy human individuals. The method was immunoSEQ multiplex PCR; TCRdb's version includes in-frame clones alone and lacks a portion of them. The sample records 1 million to 1.3 million clones, around 78% being singletons. The sequenced sample was memory CD4+ T cells from PBMCs. The receptors were gathered from a young man in good health. Some clones in this sample may be carry-over from other donors' samples. Both conserved end residues are part of each CDR3. A D gene is named only where the DNA matches it firmly. Expanded clones get a size class; other rows say once, few or many, or leave the size out.

v_gene	d_gene	abundance	j_gene	CDR3aa	CDR3nt
TRBV18	TRBD1	-	TRBJ1-2	CASSPGTGGDVYGYTF	TGTGCCAGCTCACCAGGGACAGGGGGCGACGTCTATGGCTACACCTTC
TRBV30	-	-	TRBJ1-2	CARGGSGPNYGYTF	TGTGCCCGGGGCGGATCGGGACCTAACTATGGCTACACCTTC
TRBV28	-	-	TRBJ2-4	CASSLAKNIQYF	TGTGCCAGCAGTTTAGCCAAAAACATTCAGTACTTC
TRBV30	-	-	TRBJ1-1	CAWSVRRRNTEAFF	TGTGCCTGGAGTGTTCGGCGGAGAAACACTGAAGCTTTCTTT
TRBV11-3	TRBD1	-	TRBJ2-2	CASSLRDRDTGELFF	TGTGCCAGCAGCCTCCGGGACAGGGACACCGGGGAGCTGTTTTTT
TRBV10-1	TRBD1	once	TRBJ1-5	CASSESKKGGTVTYSNQPQHF	TGCGCCAGCAGTGAGTCGAAAAAGGGTGGGACAGTAACCTATAGCAATCAGCCCCAGCATTTT
TRBV5-1	TRBD1	-	TRBJ1-5	CASSLGQGAGDQPQHF	TGCGCCAGCAGCTTGGGACAGGGGGCAGGGGATCAGCCCCAGCATTTT
TRBV9	-	-	TRBJ2-2	CASSQLYTGELFF	TGTGCCAGCAGCCAATTATATACCGGGGAGCTGTTTTTT
TRBV6-1	TRBD1	-	TRBJ2-7	CASADSGQSSYEQYF	TGTGCCAGCGCTGACTCGGGACAGTCATCCTACGAGCAGTACTTC
TRBV6-1	TRBD1	-	TRBJ2-1	CASSGSPGTGKSGYEQFF	TGTGCCAGCAGTGGATCACCCGGGACAGGGAAGTCCGGGTATGAGCAGTTCTTC
TRBV6-5	TRBD2	-	TRBJ2-7	CASSYAGLAGRYEQYF	TGTGCCAGCAGTTACGCGGGACTAGCGGGGAGGTACGAGCAGTACTTC
TRBV6-6	-	-	TRBJ1-5	CASSPSGSGDQPQHF	TGTGCCAGCAGCCCTTCGGGCTCAGGGGATCAGCCCCAGCATTTT
TRBV7-2	-	-	TRBJ2-1	CASSLGQGPYNEQFF	TGTGCCAGCAGCTTAGGCCAAGGCCCCTACAATGAGCAGTTCTTC
TRBV10-3	-	-	TRBJ2-5	CAISSDALQETQYF	TGTGCCATCTCATCGGATGCGCTACAAGAGACCCAGTACTTC
TRBV5-8	-	-	TRBJ2-1	CASSFYVGPNEQFF	TGTGCCAGCAGCTTCTATGTCGGTCCGAATGAGCAGTTCTTC
TRBV29-1	TRBD2	once	TRBJ2-5	CSVGAGGSRGETQYF	TGCAGCGTTGGAGCGGGAGGGTCCAGGGGAGAGACCCAGTACTTC
TRBV5-1	-	once	TRBJ1-1	CASSPRTQGTEAFF	TGCGCCAGCAGCCCTCGGACCCAAGGCACTGAAGCTTTCTTT
TRBV7-9	-	-	TRBJ1-5	CASSLVPQPQHF	TGTGCCAGCAGCTTAGTGCCGCAGCCCCAGCATTTT
TRBV9	-	-	TRBJ2-5	CASSLVGESQETQYF	TGTGCCAGCAGCCTGGTGGGGGAGAGCCAAGAGACCCAGTACTTC
TRBV5-4	-	-	TRBJ2-3	CASSLPGSSTDTQYF	TGTGCCAGCAGCTTGCCCGGGAGTAGCACAGATACGCAGTATTTT
TRBV28	-	-	TRBJ2-7	CASSHGKSYEQYF	TGTGCCAGCAGTCACGGGAAATCCTACGAGCAGTACTTC
TRBV5-1	-	-	TRBJ2-6	CASSLRWAGGANVLTF	TGCGCCAGCAGCTTGAGATGGGCAGGAGGGGCCAACGTCCTGACTTTC
TRBV28	-	-	TRBJ1-2	CASRPSGILNGYTF	TGTGCCAGCAGACCTTCGGGTATATTGAATGGCTACACCTTC
TRBV14	-	-	TRBJ2-3	CASSPRWIDTQYF	TGTGCCAGCAGCCCCCGTTGGATAGATACGCAGTATTTT
TRBV6-5	-	-	TRBJ1-2	CASSRDQNYGYTF	TGTGCCAGCAGCAGGGACCAGAACTATGGCTACACCTTC
TRBV7-9	-	-	TRBJ2-7	CASRAREGYEQYF	TGTGCCAGCAGGGCGAGAGAGGGCTACGAGCAGTACTTC
TRBV11-2	-	-	TRBJ2-7	CASSLDRVPPQYF	TGTGCCAGCAGCTTAGATCGGGTTCCCCCGCAGTACTTC
TRBV7-3	-	-	TRBJ2-1	CASSTIGGNGDEQFF	TGTGCCAGCAGTACAATAGGGGGGAATGGCGATGAGCAGTTCTTC
TRBV7-8	-	-	TRBJ1-5	CASSPRGFEPQHF	TGTGCCAGCAGCCCGAGGGGTTTTGAGCCCCAGCATTTT
TRBV28	TRBD1	once	TRBJ1-4	CASSLNRGTEKLFF	TGTGCCAGCAGTTTGAACAGGGGAACTGAAAAACTGTTTTTT
TRBV5-6	TRBD1	-	TRBJ1-5	CASSVDRRSQPQHF	TGTGCCAGCAGCGTGGACAGGCGGTCCCAGCCCCAGCATTTT
TRBV6-1	-	-	TRBJ1-5	CASILGPSNQPQHF	TGTGCCAGCATCTTGGGGCCGAGCAATCAGCCCCAGCATTTT
TRBV15	TRBD2	-	TRBJ2-7	CATSRRASGDSSYEQYF	TGTGCCACCAGCAGACGAGCTAGCGGAGACAGCTCCTACGAGCAGTACTTC
TRBV27	-	few	TRBJ1-5	CASSKISQGSQPQHF	TGTGCCAGCAGCAAAATCTCTCAGGGGTCTCAGCCCCAGCATTTT
TRBV19	-	-	TRBJ1-3	CASSIVGGTGNTIYF	TGTGCCAGTAGTATAGTAGGGGGAACTGGAAACACCATATATTTT
TRBV4-1	-	-	TRBJ1-3	CASSLTTLQASSGNTIYF	TGCGCCAGCAGCCTAACGACACTTCAGGCTAGCTCTGGAAACACCATATATTTT